Sequencing of this T cell receptor (beta chain) was carried out in a study of cytomegalovirus exposure and HLA in healthy donors. At the level of the study: Membership in the Caucasian-associated ancestry cluster was found for around 85% of nearly 400 genotyped donors. Findings of the study overall: Immune exposure data for these donors was limited to CMV serostatus. Reports described diagnosis of cytomegalovirus status by the classifier as highly specific and sensitive. An ancestry cluster, one associated with Asian ancestry, reportedly showed fewer N-insertions than the roughly 670-donor mean in a later analysis.

Both 60 Vbeta primers and 13 Jbeta primers went into the PCR. Using immunoSEQ multiplex PCR, the repertoire was profiled, and TCRdb retains in-frame clones only, with some absent. The data show about 120,000 clones, about 86% seen once. Of note for this clone: Its antigen is unidentified.

CDR3 length equals 16 residues. The V gene's germline CDR1 is SGHRS and CDR2 YFSETQ. V shed 2 bases, J shed 0 bases, and the junction held 4 bases outside the gene matches. This TCR came from a woman aged 40 to 49 in good health and CMV-seronegative. Sample: PBMCs. The gene calls are TRBV5-1 and TRBJ2-2; 7 bases line up with TRBD2. CDR3 amino acids: CASSLGAGSNTGELFF. CDR3 nucleotide sequence: TGCGCCAGCAGCTTAGGAGCGGGGTCGAACACCGGGGAGCTGTTTTTT.